This TCR beta chain was identified in a study of blood T cells in healthy people across ages. A note on this clonotype: This may stem from a read error, because a much larger clone lies one nucleotide away.

The germline V gene encodes CDR1 LNHNV and CDR2 YYDKDF (reference sequence). The CDR3 totals 13 residues. V gave up 5 bases and J gave up 1 base, with 9 bases separating them. The use of a sample-barcoded 5' primer and a J-beta primer mix characterized a second PCR of roughly 6 to 11 cycles. TCRdb passed the 5' RACE reads through MiXCR, listing each CDR3 protein once. This table has about 680,000 distinct CDR3 sequences, 49% appearing once. The sequence derives from a woman aged 60 to 75 in good health. The chain has TRBV15 and TRBJ2-7, with D possibly matching TRBD1 (6 bases). Source material: blood. The CDR3 DNA reads as TGTGCCACCAGCGCCGGGACATCCTACGAGCAGTACTTC. It yields the protein CATSAGTSYEQYF.